This T cell receptor (beta chain) was sequenced for a study of shared clonotypes between healthy human individuals. Study background: Each donor's CD8 memory used one plate, CD8 naive two, each CD4 subset three. Study-wide results and limits: Collection of samples was limited to blood; tissue repertoires likely differ. Naive subsets generally exceeded memory subsets in estimated richness. An effect of sequencing depth on clonotype sharing among donors was expected.

The assay was immunoSEQ multiplex PCR, and TCRdb's table has in-frame clones only and misses some. The sample records hundreds of thousands of clones, 74% being singletons. CDR3 size: 14 residues. Trimming at V came to 5 bases and at J to 4 bases, leaving 7 bases not matched to a gene. The V gene's germline CDR1 is SGHAT and CDR2 FQNNGV. A word on this clone: Its cognate antigen is unknown.

The TCR sequence derives from a woman aged 25 to 45 in good health. The material sequenced was memory CD4+ T cells sorted from blood. Sample subset: CD45RA-negative fraction. The V gene is TRBV11-2, the J gene TRBJ1-2, with TRBD1 matching over 7 bases. The DNA for the CDR3 is TGTGCCAGCAGCCGAAACAGGGGTTCCTATGGCTACACCTTC. It is translated as CASSRNRGSYGYTF. Looking up the rest from reference TRBV11-2 and TRBJ1-2 gives the full variable domain: EAGVAQSPRYKIIEKRQSVAFWCNPISGHATLYWYQQILGQGPKLLIQFQNNGVVDDSQLPKDRFSAERLKGVDSTLKIQPAKLEDSAVYLCASSRNRGSYGYTFGSGTRLTVV.